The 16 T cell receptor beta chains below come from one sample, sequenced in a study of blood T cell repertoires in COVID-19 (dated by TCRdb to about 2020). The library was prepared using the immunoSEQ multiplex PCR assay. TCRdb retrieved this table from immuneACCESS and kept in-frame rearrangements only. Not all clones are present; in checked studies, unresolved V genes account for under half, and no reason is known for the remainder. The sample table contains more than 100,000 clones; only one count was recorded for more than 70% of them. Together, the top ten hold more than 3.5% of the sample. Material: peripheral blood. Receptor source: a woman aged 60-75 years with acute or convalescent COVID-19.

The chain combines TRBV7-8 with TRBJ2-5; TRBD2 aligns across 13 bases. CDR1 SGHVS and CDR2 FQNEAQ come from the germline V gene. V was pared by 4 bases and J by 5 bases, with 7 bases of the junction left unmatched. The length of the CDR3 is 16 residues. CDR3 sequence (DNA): TGTGCCAGCAGCTCTCGGACTAGCGGGAGCGGGGAGACCCAGTACTTC. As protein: CASSSRTSGSGETQYF.

The CDR3 reads CASSDTGGNTEAFF. CDR3 DNA sequence: TGTGCCAGCAGCGATACAGGGGGGAACACTGAAGCTTTCTTT. This rearrangement joins TRBV7-9 to TRBJ1-1; 8 positions match TRBD1. This CDR3 spans 14 amino acids. Germline CDR1 is SEHNR and CDR2 is FQNEAQ (reference sequence). The ends lost 5 bases at V and 1 base at J; junction bases unmatched: 3.

CDR3 amino acids: CASSRTGYNEQFF. The DNA of the CDR3 is TGCGCCAGCAGTCGGACAGGGTACAATGAGCAGTTCTTC. This rearrangement joins TRBV10-1 to TRBJ2-1, with 8 nucleotides matching TRBD1. The CDR3 extends over 13 amino acids. V dropped 5 bases and J dropped 4; count of bases not matched to a gene: 1. In germline, CDR1 is WNHNN, CDR2 SYGVQD (reference sequence).

The CDR3 region has the DNA TGCGCCAGCAGCTTGGTGGCTAGCGGTTCCACAGATACGCAGTATTTT. Amino acids: CASSLVASGSTDTQYF. The J gene is TRBJ2-3, the V gene TRBV5-1; 7 bases fit TRBD2. Germline CDR1 is SGHRS and CDR2 is YFSETQ. This CDR3 comprises 16 residues. With 0 bases clipped from V and 2 bases from J, the junction kept 6 bases outside the gene matches.

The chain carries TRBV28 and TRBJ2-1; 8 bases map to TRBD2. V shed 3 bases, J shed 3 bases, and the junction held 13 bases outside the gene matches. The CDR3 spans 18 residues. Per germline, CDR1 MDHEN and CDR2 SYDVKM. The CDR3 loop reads CASSLGGGRPPLYNEQFF. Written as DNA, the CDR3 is TGTGCCAGCAGTTTGGGGGGCGGGAGGCCCCCCCTCTACAATGAGCAGTTCTTC.

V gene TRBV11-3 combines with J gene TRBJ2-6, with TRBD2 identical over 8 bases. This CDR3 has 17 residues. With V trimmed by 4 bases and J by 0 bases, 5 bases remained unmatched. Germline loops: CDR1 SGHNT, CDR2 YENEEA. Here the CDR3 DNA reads TGTGCCAGCAGCTCCCTAGCGGGTTTCTCTGGGGCCAACGTCCTGACTTTC. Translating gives CASSSLAGFSGANVLTF.

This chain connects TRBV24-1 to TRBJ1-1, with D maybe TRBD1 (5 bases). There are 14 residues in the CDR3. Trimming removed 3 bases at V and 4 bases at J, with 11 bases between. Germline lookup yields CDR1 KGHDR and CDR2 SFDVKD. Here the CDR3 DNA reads TGTGCCACCAGTGATGGAGGGAGGGGCACTGAAGCTTTCTTT. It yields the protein CATSDGGRGTEAFF.

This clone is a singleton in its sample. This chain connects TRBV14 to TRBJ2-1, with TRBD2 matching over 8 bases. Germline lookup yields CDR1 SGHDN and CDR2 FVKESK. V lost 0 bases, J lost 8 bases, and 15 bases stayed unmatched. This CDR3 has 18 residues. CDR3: CASSQDPYSGMAGYEQFF. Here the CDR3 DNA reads TGTGCCAGCAGCCAAGATCCTTATAGCGGGATGGCTGGTTATGAGCAGTTCTTC.

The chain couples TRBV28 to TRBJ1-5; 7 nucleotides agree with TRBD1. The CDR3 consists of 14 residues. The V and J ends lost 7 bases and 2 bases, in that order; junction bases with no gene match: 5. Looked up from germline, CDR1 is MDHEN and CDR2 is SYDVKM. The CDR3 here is CASKRQGGNQPQHF. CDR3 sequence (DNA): TGTGCCAGCAAGCGACAGGGTGGCAATCAGCCCCAGCATTTT.

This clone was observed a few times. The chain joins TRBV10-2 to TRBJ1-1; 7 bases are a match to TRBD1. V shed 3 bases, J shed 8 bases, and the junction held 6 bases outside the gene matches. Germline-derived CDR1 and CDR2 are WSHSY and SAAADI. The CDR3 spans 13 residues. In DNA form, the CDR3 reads TGCGCCAGCAGTGAACAGGGGTGGTCCGAAGCTTTCTTT. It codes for CASSEQGWSEAFF.

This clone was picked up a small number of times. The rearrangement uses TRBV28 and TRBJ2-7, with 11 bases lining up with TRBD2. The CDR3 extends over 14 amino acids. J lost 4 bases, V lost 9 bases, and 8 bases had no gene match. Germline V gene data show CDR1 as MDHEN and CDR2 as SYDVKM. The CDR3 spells CASRIAGGRYEQYF. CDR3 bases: TGTGCCAGTCGGATAGCGGGAGGGCGATACGAGCAGTACTTC.

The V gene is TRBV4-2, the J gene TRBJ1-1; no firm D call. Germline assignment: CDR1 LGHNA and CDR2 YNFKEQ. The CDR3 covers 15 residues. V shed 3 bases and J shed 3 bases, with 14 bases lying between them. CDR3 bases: TGTGCCAGCAGCCATGATATTATAGTAGACACTGAAGCTTTCTTT. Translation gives CASSHDIIVDTEAFF.

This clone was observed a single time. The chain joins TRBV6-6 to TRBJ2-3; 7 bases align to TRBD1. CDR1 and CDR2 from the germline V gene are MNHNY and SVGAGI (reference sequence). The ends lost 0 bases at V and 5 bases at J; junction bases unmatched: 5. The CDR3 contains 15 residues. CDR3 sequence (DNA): TGTGCCAGCAGTTACTCTGGCAGGGGGAAAGATACGCAGTATTTT. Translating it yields CASSYSGRGKDTQYF.

The CDR3 sequence: CSVHTSGRAIEQFF. In nucleotides, the CDR3 is TGCAGCGTCCACACTAGCGGGAGGGCCATTGAGCAGTTCTTC. J is TRBJ2-1 and V is TRBV29-1, with 13 nucleotides matching TRBD2. Germline V lookup: CDR1 SQVTM, CDR2 ANQGSEA. CDR3 size: 14 residues. Trimming took 6 bases from V and 9 from J; bases not matched to a gene: 8.

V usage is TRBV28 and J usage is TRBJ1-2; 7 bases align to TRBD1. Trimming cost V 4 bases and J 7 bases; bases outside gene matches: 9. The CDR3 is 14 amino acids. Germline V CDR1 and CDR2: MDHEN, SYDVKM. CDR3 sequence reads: CASSSIGTDPGYTF. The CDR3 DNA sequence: TGTGCCAGCAGTTCGATAGGGACAGATCCTGGCTACACCTTC.

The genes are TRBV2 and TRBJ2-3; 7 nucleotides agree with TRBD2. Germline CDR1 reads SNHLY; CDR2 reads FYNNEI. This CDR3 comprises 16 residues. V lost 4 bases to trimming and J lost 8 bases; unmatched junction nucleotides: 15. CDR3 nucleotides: TGTGCCAGCAGTGTAGAGCGGGGACCGTGGCGTGCTACGCAGTATTTT. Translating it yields CASSVERGPWRATQYF.